These 12 T cell receptor beta chains came from one sample sequenced in a study of neurological immune-mediated disorders. TCRdb called the 5' RACE reads again in MiXCR, with one record for every CDR3 protein. The table records about 48,000 distinct CDR3 sequences, 20% to 30% of them present only once. What was sequenced was PBMCs. Receptor source: a woman aged 70-85 years in good health.

The gene calls are TRBV5-1 and TRBJ1-1; 7 bases are a match to TRBD1. V gave up 0 bases and J gave up 5 bases; unmatched junction bases: 7. The CDR3 loop spans 15 amino acids. Germline V gives CDR1 SGHRS, CDR2 YFSETQ. For the CDR3, the DNA is TGCGCCAGCAGCTTGGGTCCAGGGGGATGGACTGAAGCTTTCTTT. It codes for CASSLGPGGWTEAFF.

As for this clonotype: At one boundary the junction diverges from the germline segment, which might be a read error. CDR3 loop: CASSLTGLEGANVPTF. In nucleotides, the CDR3 is TGCGCCAGCAGCTTGACCGGCCTTGAGGGGGCCAACGTCCCGACTTTT. The chain links TRBV5-1 to TRBJ2-6, with TRBD1 matching over 7 bases. Germline CDR1 reads SGHRS; CDR2 reads YFSETQ. The CDR3 runs to 16 residues.

This clonotype has at least ten counts. The chain combines TRBV18 with TRBJ2-7; D is undetermined. Germline V lookup: CDR1 KGHSH, CDR2 LQKENI. V lost 3 bases and J lost 2, with 11 bases in between. The CDR3 contains 14 residues. CDR3 protein: CASSPPHVAYEQYF. CDR3 sequence (DNA): TGTGCCAGCTCACCCCCCCACGTGGCCTACGAGCAGTACTTC. The full variable domain, completed using reference TRBV18 and TRBJ2-7, is NAGVMQNPRHLVRRRGQEARLRCSPMKGHSHVYWYRQLPEEGLKFMVYLQKENIIDESGMPKERFSAEFPKEGPSILRIQQVVRGDSAAYFCASSPPHVAYEQYFGPGTRLTVT.

This clonotype came up many times. This chain uses TRBV4-2 with TRBJ2-3; D ambiguous. CDR3 length equals 13 residues. Per germline, CDR1 LGHNA and CDR2 YNFKEQ. V dropped 1 base and J dropped 2 bases, with 4 bases sitting between them. CDR3 coding DNA: TGTGCCAGCAGCCAAGTTCCCACAGATACGCAGTATTTT. This codes for CASSQVPTDTQYF.

The V gene is TRBV25-1, the J gene TRBJ2-3, with D maybe TRBD2 (6 bases). This CDR3 contains 14 residues. CDR1 is MGHDK and CDR2 is SYGVNS in the germline V gene. Trimming left V 11 bases short and J 2 bases short, with 17 bases between. Here the CDR3 DNA reads TGTGCCTCCAGCGGGCAGCTCCACACAGATACGCAGTATTTT. Amino acid sequence: CASSGQLHTDTQYF.

In regard to this clonotype: The junction and the germline gene differ at one end; a read error may be behind it. The genes are TRBV9 and TRBJ2-1; D might be TRBD1 (5 bases). Per germline, CDR1 SGDLS and CDR2 YYNGEE. The CDR3 is 13 residues long. The CDR3 is CANSVGVYNEPFF. Written as DNA, the CDR3 is TGTGCCAACAGCGTAGGGGTCTACAATGAGCCGTTCTTC.

This clonotype has ten or more counts. The chain links TRBV5-4 to TRBJ1-1; tentative D call: TRBD1 (5 bases). V was pared by 3 bases and J by 3 bases, with 12 bases between. Germline CDR1 SGHNT, CDR2 YYREEE (reference sequence). The CDR3 is made up of 14 amino acids. The CDR3 loop is CASSSRGGHTEAFF. In DNA, the CDR3 is TGTGCCAGCAGCTCCCGGGGGGGACACACTGAAGCTTTCTTT.

This clonotype was picked up many times. The V gene is TRBV7-9, the J gene TRBJ2-7; possible D gene TRBD1, 6 bases. This CDR3 has 13 amino acids. Germline V CDR1 and CDR2: SEHNR, FQNEAQ (reference sequence). V gave up 3 bases and J gave up 0 bases, with 6 bases separating them. The CDR3 here is CASSLGASYEQYF. CDR3 nucleotide sequence: TGTGCCAGCAGCTTGGGGGCCTCCTACGAGCAGTACTTC.

The table lists this clonotype with a few counts. The V call is TRBV9, the J call TRBJ2-2; D may be TRBD2 (6 bases). The CDR3 contains 16 residues. With 0 bases removed from V and 6 bases from J, the gap between germline ends came to 15 bases. Germline-derived CDR1 and CDR2 are SGDLS and YYNGEE. CDR3 in DNA: TGTGCCAGCAGCGTAGTCGGGACTCCTTCCCCCGGGGAGCTGTTTTTT. Translated, it gives CASSVVGTPSPGELFF. The full variable domain, in which reference TRBV9 and TRBJ2-2 provide the parts outside the CDR3, is DSGVTQTPKHLITATGQRVTLRCSPRSGDLSVYWYQQSLDQGLQFLIQYYNGEERAKGNILERFSAQQFPDLHSELNLSSLELGDSALYFCASSVVGTPSPGELFFGEGSRLTVL.

This clonotype is medium-sized in the sample. V and J are TRBV20-1 and TRBJ2-1, with unresolved D. From germline, CDR1 is DFQATT and CDR2 SNEGSKA (reference sequence). CDR3 length: 15 amino acids. The V and J ends lost 6 bases and 4 bases respectively, with 19 bases between them. DNA of the CDR3: TGCAGTGCGCCGACCCAGTTAGACCCGTACAATGAGCAGTTCTTC. Encoded protein: CSAPTQLDPYNEQFF.

This chain connects TRBV4-3 to TRBJ2-6; possible D gene TRBD1, 6 bases. Germline V CDR1 and CDR2: LGHNA, YSLEER. The CDR3 runs 22 residues. Trimming removed 0 bases from V and 3 bases from J, with 27 bases in between. The CDR3 sequence is CASSQDVWFRGHSVDGANVLTF. In nucleotides, the CDR3 is TGCGCCAGCAGCCAAGATGTGTGGTTCAGGGGACACAGTGTTGATGGGGCCAACGTCCTGACTTTC.

This clonotype has a count of ten or more. The chain joins TRBV6-2 or TRBV6-3 to TRBJ1-1, with D perhaps matching TRBD1 (5 bases). V dropped 2 bases and J dropped 6 bases, with 10 bases sitting between them. The CDR3 has 13 residues. Germline CDR1 is MNHEY and CDR2 is SVGEGT. Here the CDR3 reads CASSYSQGSEAFF. In nucleotides, the CDR3 is TGTGCCAGCAGTTACAGTCAGGGCTCTGAAGCTTTCTTT.